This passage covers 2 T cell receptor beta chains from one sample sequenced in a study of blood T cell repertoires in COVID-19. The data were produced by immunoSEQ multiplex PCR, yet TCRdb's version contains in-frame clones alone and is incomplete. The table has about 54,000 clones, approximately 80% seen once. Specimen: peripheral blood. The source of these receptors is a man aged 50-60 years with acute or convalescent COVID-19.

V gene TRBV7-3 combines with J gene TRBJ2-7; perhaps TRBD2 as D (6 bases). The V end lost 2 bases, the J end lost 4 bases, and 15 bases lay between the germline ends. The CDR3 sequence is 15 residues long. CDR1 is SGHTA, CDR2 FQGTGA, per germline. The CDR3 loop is CASSLSGGPGYEQYF. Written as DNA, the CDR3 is TGTGCCAGCAGCTTATCAGGAGGGCCAGGGTACGAGCAGTACTTC.

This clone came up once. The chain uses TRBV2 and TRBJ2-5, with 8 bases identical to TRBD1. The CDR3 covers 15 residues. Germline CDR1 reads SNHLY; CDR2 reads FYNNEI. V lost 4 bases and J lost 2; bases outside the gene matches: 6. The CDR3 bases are TGTGCCAGCAGTGGGACAGGGATTATTCAAGAGACCCAGTACTTC. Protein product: CASSGTGIIQETQYF.